The 9 T cell receptor beta chains below were found in one sample sequenced in a study of T cell repertoires in cytomegalovirus infection. TCRdb passed the reads through MiXCR, listing each CDR3 protein once. The table has about 310,000 distinct CDR3 sequences, roughly 15% seen once. The sample was PBMCs. These receptor sequences come from a human donor in good health (CMV status not recorded). Some clones in this sample may be carry-over from other donors' samples.

The table lists this clonotype with a few counts. The chain recombines TRBV12-3 or TRBV12-4 with TRBJ1-1; tentative D call: TRBD1 (6 bases). The CDR3 extends over 12 amino acids. The V end was cut by 5 bases, the J end by 6 bases, with 10 bases between. The CDR3 region is CASSQRGAEAFF. In nucleotides, the CDR3 is TGTGCCAGCAGTCAAAGGGGGGCTGAAGCTTTCTTT.

In its sample, this clonotype was seen a few times. The chain is built from TRBV6-1 and TRBJ2-1; 9 nucleotides match TRBD1. Germline V gives CDR1 MNHNS, CDR2 SASEGT. CDR3 length equals 22 residues. With 5 bases clipped from V and 5 bases from J, the junction kept 28 bases outside the gene matches. The CDR3 DNA follows: TGTGCCAGCAGTTGGTCGGGACAGGGAAAGTTGCCCCGTCGGCCGCTGGACAATGAGCAGTTCTTC. Its protein is CASSWSGQGKLPRRPLDNEQFF.

This clonotype was counted many times. Germline is not matched at one junction end, which may reflect a read error. The chain carries TRBV7-2 and TRBJ1-2; tentative D call: TRBD1 (6 bases). Germline V gene data show CDR1 as SGHTA and CDR2 as FQGNSA. The CDR3 is 13 residues long. CDR3 bases: TGTGCCAGCAGCCGGGACACCGATCACCCCCAAATCTTC. Encoded protein: CASSRDTDHPQIF.

This clonotype was recorded once. A much larger clonotype is one base distant, so this may be a read error. Without the conserved terminal phenylalanine or tryptophan, this CDR3 likely stems from a read error. The V gene is TRBV19, the J gene TRBJ1-5; 8 bases line up with TRBD1. Germline CDR1 LNHDA, CDR2 SQIVND (reference sequence). V gave up 3 bases and J gave up 7 bases; unmatched junction bases: 8. The CDR3 totals 15 residues. The CDR3 DNA is TGTGCCAGTAGTATTGCCGACAGGGGACAGCAGCCCCAGCATTAT. It yields the protein CASSIADRGQQPQHY.

This clonotype occurred many times. The chain employs TRBV10-3 and TRBJ2-3; either TRBD1 or TRBD2 may supply D (5 bases each). Per the germline V gene, CDR1 is ENHRY and CDR2 is SYGVKD. The CDR3 contains 16 residues. V shed 3 bases and J shed 1 base, with 14 bases lying between them. CDR3 coding DNA: TGTGCCATCAGTGAATGGAGTTGGGACCGCACAGATACGCAGTATTTT. It encodes CAISEWSWDRTDTQYF.

The chain combines TRBV5-5 with TRBJ1-6; D is perhaps TRBD1 (5 bases). This CDR3 region has 14 residues. Germline loops: CDR1 SGHKS, CDR2 YYEKEE (reference sequence). V lost 4 bases and J 8 bases, leaving 13 bases between the germline ends. Here the CDR3 reads CASSQAGLDSPLHF. As DNA, the CDR3 is TGTGCCAGCAGCCAGGCAGGGCTGGATTCACCCCTCCACTTT.

This clonotype was counted at least ten times. V usage is TRBV2 and J usage is TRBJ1-4, with 9 bases that match TRBD1. This CDR3 has 14 amino acids. J was trimmed by 7 bases and V by 7 bases; bases with no gene match: 7. Per germline, CDR1 SNHLY and CDR2 FYNNEI. CDR3 coding DNA: TGTGCCAGCAATAAGGGGACAGGGCTTGAAAAACTGTTTTTT. It translates to CASNKGTGLEKLFF.

The rearrangement links TRBV6-5 to TRBJ1-1, with 8 bases fitting TRBD1. Germline CDR1 and CDR2: MNHEY and SVGAGI. This CDR3 contains 15 residues. With V trimmed by 0 bases and J by 3 bases, 3 bases remained unmatched. The CDR3 is CASSYSQTGDTEAFF. The CDR3 DNA follows: TGTGCCAGCAGTTACTCGCAGACAGGGGACACTGAAGCTTTCTTT.

The chain couples TRBV20-1 to TRBJ2-7; 12 nucleotides match TRBD2. The CDR3 contains 14 residues. The germline gives CDR1 DFQATT, CDR2 SNEGSKA (reference sequence). Trimming took 5 bases from V and 6 from J; bases not matched to a gene: 8. In DNA form, the CDR3 reads TGCAGTGCTTCTAACCCGGGACTAGCGGGCGAGCAGTACTTC. Translating gives CSASNPGLAGEQYF.